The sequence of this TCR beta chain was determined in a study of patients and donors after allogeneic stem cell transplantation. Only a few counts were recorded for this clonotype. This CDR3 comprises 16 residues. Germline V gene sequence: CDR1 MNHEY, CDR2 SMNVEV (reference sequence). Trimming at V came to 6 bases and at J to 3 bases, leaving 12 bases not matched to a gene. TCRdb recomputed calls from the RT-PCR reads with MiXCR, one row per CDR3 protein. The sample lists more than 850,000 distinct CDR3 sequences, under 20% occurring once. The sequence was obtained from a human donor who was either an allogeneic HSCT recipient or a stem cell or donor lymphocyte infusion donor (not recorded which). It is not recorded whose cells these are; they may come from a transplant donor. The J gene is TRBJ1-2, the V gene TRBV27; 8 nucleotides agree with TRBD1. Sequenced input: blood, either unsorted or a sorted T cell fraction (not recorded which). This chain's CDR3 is CASSLFGQGPYYGYTF. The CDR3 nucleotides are TGTGCCAGCAGCCTCTTTGGACAGGGCCCCTACTATGGCTACACCTTC.